The rows below give T cell receptor beta chains drawn from one sample of a study of blood T cell repertoires in COVID-19. Profiled with immunoSEQ multiplex PCR; TCRdb holds only in-frame clones, not every one. The sample has 90,000 to 100,000 clones; roughly 80% are singletons. The sample comprised peripheral blood. These receptors all stem from an elderly woman with acute or convalescent COVID-19. The CDR3 runs from the conserved cysteine through the conserved F or W. Each record gives: D gene, J gene, V gene, clone size, CDR3 protein, CDR3 DNA. D genes are given only for firm matches. A clone size is listed for some rows: how often the clone was seen (once, few, many), or a class if it is expanded.

- | TRBJ2-2 | TRBV5-4 | - | CASSLRAGLNTGELFF | TGTGCCAGCAGCTTGCGTGCGGGATTGAACACCGGGGAGCTGTTTTTT
- | TRBJ1-2 | TRBV2 | - | CASSGGPSRGYTF | TGTGCCAGCAGTGGGGGGCCATCACGCGGCTACACCTTC
TRBD1 | TRBJ2-1 | TRBV19 | - | CASRDREVMYNEQFF | TGTGCCAGTAGGGACAGGGAGGTGATGTACAATGAGCAGTTCTTC
- | TRBJ2-7 | TRBV5-1 | - | CASSLTQQGYEQYF | TGCGCCAGCAGCTTGACCCAACAGGGTTACGAGCAGTACTTC
- | TRBJ2-1 | TRBV6-5 | - | CASSYSVVGANEQFF | TGTGCCAGCAGTTACTCGGTCGTTGGAGCCAATGAGCAGTTCTTC
- | TRBJ1-4 | TRBV2 | - | CASNGRGTEKLFF | TGTGCCAGCAACGGCAGGGGAACTGAAAAACTGTTTTTT
TRBD2 | TRBJ2-5 | TRBV5-4 | - | CASSLRLAGKETQYF | TGTGCCAGCAGCTTAAGACTAGCGGGTAAAGAGACCCAGTACTTC
- | TRBJ1-2 | TRBV5-1 | - | CASSEGSSVGYGYTF | TGCGCCAGCAGCGAGGGATCCTCGGTGGGCTATGGCTACACCTTC
TRBD1 | TRBJ1-2 | TRBV5-6 | - | CASSQGTGLGYTF | TGTGCCAGCAGCCAAGGGACAGGGCTGGGCTACACCTTC
- | TRBJ2-5 | TRBV7-3 | - | CASSLYGGSETQYF | TGTGCCAGCAGCTTATACGGGGGAAGTGAGACCCAGTACTTC
TRBD1 | TRBJ1-2 | TRBV5-5 | - | CASSHPPGQGTHNYGYTF | TGTGCCAGCAGCCACCCCCCGGGACAGGGGACACATAACTATGGCTACACCTTC
TRBD1 | TRBJ1-1 | TRBV18 | - | CASSPRQGVNTEAFF | TGTGCCAGCTCACCCAGACAGGGGGTCAACACTGAAGCTTTCTTT
- | TRBJ1-4 | TRBV7-9 | - | CASSFSGLGAGEKLFF | TGTGCCAGCAGCTTTTCAGGGCTGGGGGCGGGTGAAAAACTGTTTTTT
- | TRBJ2-4 | TRBV19 | once | CASSPRRDIQYF | TGTGCCAGTAGCCCACGTCGGGACATTCAGTACTTC
TRBD1 | TRBJ1-4 | TRBV2 | - | CASTRGLNDEKLFF | TGTGCCAGCACCAGGGGGTTGAATGATGAAAAACTGTTTTTT
TRBD1 | TRBJ1-2 | TRBV10-2 | - | CASSPTGAPNYGYTF | TGCGCCAGCAGCCCAACAGGGGCCCCTAACTATGGCTACACCTTC
- | TRBJ2-3 | TRBV24-1 | - | CATSAGGGWGTDTQYF | TGTGCCACCAGTGCCGGAGGGGGCTGGGGCACAGATACGCAGTATTTT